The source of this T cell receptor beta chain is a study of cytomegalovirus exposure and HLA in healthy donors. Study-wide points: In a later analysis, the majority of CMV-associated beta chains seemingly showed HLA restriction. Productive status was seen about 87% or about 30% of the time for most TCR beta V segments in an earlier analysis. Three chains linked to CMV were shown in vitro to be specific for CMV antigens.

A multiplex PCR was run with 60 Vbeta primers and 13 Jbeta primers. Some clones are missing from TCRdb's copy, which holds only in-frame ones; the method was immunoSEQ multiplex PCR. Here the sample spans about 120,000 clones, 77% being singletons. Those who donated were healthy bone marrow donors. To note about this clone: Its antigen is still unknown.

Looked up from germline, CDR1 is MNHNS and CDR2 is SASEGT. J was trimmed by 8 bases and V by 3 bases; bases with no gene match: 11. The CDR3 is 16 residues long. The TCR sequence derives from a man aged 40-49 years in good health and CMV-seropositive. Specimen: PBMCs. The J gene is TRBJ1-5, the V gene TRBV6-1; 9 bases agree with TRBD1. The chain's CDR3 is CASSDSGGTGHKPQHF. CDR3 nucleotides: TGTGCCAGCAGTGATTCTGGTGGGACAGGGCACAAGCCCCAGCATTTT.